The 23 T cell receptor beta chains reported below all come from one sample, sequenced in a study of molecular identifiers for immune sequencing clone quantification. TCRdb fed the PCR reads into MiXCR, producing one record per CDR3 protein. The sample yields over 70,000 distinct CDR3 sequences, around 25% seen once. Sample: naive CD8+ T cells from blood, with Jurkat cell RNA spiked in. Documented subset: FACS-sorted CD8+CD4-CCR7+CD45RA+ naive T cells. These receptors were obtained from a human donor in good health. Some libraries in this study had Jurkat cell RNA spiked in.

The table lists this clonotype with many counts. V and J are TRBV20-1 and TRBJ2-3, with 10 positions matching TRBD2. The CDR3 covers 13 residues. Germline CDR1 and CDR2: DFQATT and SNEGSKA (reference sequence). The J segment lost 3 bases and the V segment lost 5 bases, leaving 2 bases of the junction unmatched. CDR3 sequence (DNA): TGCAGTGCTTCTAGCGGGAGAACAGATACGCAGTATTTT. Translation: CSASSGRTDTQYF.

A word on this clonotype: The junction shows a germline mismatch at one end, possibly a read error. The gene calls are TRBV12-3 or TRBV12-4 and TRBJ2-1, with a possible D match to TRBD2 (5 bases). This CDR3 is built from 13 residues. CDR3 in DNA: TGTGCCAGCAGTCCCCCGGGGTCATATGAGCAGTCCTTC. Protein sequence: CASSPPGSYEQSF.

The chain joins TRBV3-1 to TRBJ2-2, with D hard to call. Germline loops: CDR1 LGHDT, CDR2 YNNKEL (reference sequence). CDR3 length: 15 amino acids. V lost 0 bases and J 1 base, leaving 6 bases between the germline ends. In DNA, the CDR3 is TGTGCCAGCAGCCAAGAGTCTAGGAACACCGGGGAGCTGTTTTTT. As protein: CASSQESRNTGELFF. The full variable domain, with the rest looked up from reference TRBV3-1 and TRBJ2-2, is DTAVSQTPKYLVTQMGNDKSIKCEQNLGHDTMYWYKQDSKKFLKIMFSYNNKELIINETVPNRFSPKSPDKAHLNLHINSLELGDSAVYFCASSQESRNTGELFFGEGSRLTVL.

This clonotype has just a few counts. In nucleotides, the CDR3 is TGTGCCAGCAGACCGATCGCAGATACGCAGTATTTT. Amino acids: CASRPIADTQYF. V is TRBV12-3 or TRBV12-4 and J is TRBJ2-3; D gene unclear. The CDR3 has 12 residues. The V gene lost 6 bases and the J gene lost 4 bases, with 8 bases spanning the gap.

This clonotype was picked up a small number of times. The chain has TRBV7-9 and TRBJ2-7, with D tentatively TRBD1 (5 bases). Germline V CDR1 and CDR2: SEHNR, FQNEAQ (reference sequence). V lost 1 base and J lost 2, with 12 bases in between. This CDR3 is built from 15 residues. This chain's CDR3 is CASSLVGHSTYEQYF. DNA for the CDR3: TGTGCCAGCAGCTTAGTAGGACACAGTACCTACGAGCAGTACTTC. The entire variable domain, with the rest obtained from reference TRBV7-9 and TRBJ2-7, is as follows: DTGVSQNPRHKITKRGQNVTFRCDPISEHNRLYWYRQTLGQGPEFLTYFQNEAQLEKSRLLSDRFSAERPKGSFSTLEIQRTEQGDSAMYLCASSLVGHSTYEQYFGPGTRLTVT.

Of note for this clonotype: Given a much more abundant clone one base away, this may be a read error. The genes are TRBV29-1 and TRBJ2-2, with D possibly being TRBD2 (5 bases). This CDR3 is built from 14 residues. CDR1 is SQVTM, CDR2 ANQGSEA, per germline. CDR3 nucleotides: TGCAGCGCCCGGGCCCTTTCTGACACCGGGGAGCTGGTTTTT. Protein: CSARALSDTGELVF.

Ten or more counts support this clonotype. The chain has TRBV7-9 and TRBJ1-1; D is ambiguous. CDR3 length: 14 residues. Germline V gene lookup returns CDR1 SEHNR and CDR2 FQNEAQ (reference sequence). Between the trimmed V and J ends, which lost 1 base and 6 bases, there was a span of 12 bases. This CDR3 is CASSLDSAIAEAFF. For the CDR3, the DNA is TGTGCCAGCAGCTTAGATTCCGCCATTGCTGAAGCTTTCTTT.

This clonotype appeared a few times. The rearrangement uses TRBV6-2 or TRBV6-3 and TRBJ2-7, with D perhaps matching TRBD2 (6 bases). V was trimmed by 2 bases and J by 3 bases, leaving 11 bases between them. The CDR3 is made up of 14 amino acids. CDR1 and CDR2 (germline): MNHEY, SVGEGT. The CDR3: CASSYGGTGYEQYF. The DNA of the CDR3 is TGTGCCAGCAGTTACGGCGGGACCGGCTACGAGCAGTACTTC.

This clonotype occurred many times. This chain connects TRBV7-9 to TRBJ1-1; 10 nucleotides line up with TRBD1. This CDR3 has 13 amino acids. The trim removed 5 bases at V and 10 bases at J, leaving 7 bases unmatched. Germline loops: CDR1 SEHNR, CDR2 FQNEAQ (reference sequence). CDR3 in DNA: TGTGCCAGCAGCGAGACAGGGGGCATTGGAGCTTTCTTT. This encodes CASSETGGIGAFF.

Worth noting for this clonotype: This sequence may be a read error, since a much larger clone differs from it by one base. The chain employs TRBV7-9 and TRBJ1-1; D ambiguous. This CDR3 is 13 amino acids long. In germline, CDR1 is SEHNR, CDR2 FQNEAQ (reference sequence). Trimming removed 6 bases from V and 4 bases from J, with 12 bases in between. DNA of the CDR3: TGTGCCAGCAGAAAAGGCGCGAGCACTGAAGCTTTCTTT. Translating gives CASRKGASTEAFF.

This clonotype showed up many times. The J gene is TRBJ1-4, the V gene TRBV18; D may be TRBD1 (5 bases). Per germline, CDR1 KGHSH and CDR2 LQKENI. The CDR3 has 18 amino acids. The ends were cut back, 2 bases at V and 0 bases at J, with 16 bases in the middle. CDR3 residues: CASSPADGGPATNEKLFF. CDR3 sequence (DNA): TGTGCCAGCTCACCAGCGGACGGGGGACCGGCAACTAATGAAAAACTGTTTTTT.

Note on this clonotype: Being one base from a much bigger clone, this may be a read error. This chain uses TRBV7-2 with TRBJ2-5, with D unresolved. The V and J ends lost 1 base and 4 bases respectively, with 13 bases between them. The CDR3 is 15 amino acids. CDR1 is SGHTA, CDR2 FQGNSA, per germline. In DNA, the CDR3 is TGTGCCAGCAGCTTAGGAAGCAAGTACCTAGAGACCCAGTACTTC. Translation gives CASSLGSKYLETQYF.

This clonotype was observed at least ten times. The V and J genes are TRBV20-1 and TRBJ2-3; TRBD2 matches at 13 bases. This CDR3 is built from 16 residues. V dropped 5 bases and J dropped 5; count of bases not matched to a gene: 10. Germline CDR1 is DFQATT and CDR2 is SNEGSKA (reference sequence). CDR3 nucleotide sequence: TGCAGTGCTCAAATACTAGCGGGGGGGCCAATAGATACGCAGTATTTT. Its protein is CSAQILAGGPIDTQYF.

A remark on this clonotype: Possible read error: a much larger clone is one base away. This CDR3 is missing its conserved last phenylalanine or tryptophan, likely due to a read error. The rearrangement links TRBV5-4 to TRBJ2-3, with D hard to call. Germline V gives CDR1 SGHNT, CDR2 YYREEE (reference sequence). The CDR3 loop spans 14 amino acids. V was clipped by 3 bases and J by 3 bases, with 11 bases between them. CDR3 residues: CASSSRVVTDTQYI. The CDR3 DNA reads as TGTGCCAGCAGCTCCCGGGTAGTAACAGATACGCAGTATATT.

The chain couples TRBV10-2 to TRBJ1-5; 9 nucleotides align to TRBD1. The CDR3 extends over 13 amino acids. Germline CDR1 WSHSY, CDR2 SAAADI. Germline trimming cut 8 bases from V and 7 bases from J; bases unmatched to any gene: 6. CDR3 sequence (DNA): TGCGCCAGCTCCGGGACAGGGCCCCAGCCCCAGCATTTT. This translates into CASSGTGPQPQHF.

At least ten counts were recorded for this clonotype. CDR3: CASSTDSMYEQYF. CDR3 DNA sequence: TGTGCCAGCAGCACAGACTCCATGTACGAGCAGTACTTC. This sequence joins TRBV28 and TRBJ2-7; D is uncertain. Per the germline V gene, CDR1 is MDHEN and CDR2 is SYDVKM. Trimming took 6 bases from V and 4 from J, leaving 13 bases between them. The CDR3 is 13 residues long.

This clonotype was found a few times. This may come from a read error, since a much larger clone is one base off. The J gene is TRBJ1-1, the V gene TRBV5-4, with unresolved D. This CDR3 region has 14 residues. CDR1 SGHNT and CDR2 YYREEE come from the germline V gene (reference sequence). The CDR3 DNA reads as TGTGCCAGCAGTAGGCTCACGGAGAACACTGGAGCTTTCTTT. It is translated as CASSRLTENTGAFF.

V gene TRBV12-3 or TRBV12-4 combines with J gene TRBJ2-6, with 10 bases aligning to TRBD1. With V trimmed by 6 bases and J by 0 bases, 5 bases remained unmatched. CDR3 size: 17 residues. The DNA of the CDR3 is TGTGCCAGCAGCGGACAGGGGGTTTACTCTGGGGCCAACGTCCTGACTTTC. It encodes CASSGQGVYSGANVLTF.

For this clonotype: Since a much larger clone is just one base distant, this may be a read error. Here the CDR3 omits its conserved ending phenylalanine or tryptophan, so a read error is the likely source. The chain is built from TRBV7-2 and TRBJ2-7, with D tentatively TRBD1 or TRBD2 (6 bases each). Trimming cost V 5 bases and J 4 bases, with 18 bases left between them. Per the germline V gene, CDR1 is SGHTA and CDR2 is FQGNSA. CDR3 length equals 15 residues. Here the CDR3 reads CASSPQLGGGYEQYL. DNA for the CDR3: TGTGCCAGCAGCCCCCAGTTGGGGGGCGGGTACGAGCAGTACCTC.

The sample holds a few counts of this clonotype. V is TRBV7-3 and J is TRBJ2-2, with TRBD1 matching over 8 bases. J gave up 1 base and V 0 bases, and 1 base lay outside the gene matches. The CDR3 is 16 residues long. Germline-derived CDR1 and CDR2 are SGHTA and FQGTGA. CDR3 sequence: CASSLTGTGNTGELFF. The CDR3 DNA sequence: TGTGCCAGCAGCTTAACCGGGACAGGGAACACCGGGGAGCTGTTTTTT.

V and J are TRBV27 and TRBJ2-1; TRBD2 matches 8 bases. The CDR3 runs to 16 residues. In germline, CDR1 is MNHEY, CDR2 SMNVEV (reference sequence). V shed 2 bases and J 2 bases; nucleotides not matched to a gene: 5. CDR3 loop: CASSLSLAGPYNEQFF. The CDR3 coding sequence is TGTGCCAGCAGTTTAAGTCTAGCGGGCCCCTACAATGAGCAGTTCTTC.

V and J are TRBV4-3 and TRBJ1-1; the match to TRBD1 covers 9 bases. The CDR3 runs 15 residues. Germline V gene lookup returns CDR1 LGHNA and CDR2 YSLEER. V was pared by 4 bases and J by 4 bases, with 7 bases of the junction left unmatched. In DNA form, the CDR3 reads TGCGCCAGCAGCCGCTTCGGACAGGGGCCCACTGAAGCTTTCTTT. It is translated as CASSRFGQGPTEAFF.

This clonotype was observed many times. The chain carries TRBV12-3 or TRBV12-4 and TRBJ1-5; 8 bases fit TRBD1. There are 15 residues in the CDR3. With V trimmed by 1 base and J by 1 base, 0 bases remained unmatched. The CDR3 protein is CASSLGTGSNQPQHF. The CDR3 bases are TGTGCCAGCAGTTTAGGGACAGGGAGCAATCAGCCCCAGCATTTT.